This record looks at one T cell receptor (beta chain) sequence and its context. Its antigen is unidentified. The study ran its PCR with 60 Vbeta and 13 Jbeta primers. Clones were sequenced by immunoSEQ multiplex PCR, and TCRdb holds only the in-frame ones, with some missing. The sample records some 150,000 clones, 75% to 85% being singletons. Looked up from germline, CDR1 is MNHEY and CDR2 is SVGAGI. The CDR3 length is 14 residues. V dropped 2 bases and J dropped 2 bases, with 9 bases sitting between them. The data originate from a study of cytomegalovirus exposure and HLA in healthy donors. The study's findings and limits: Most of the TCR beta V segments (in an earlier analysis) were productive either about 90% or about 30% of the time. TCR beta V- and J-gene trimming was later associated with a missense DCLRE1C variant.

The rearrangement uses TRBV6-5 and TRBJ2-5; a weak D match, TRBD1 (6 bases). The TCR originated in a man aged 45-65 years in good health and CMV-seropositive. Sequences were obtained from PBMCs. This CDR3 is CASSYSQGQETQYF. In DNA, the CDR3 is TGTGCCAGCAGTTACAGCCAGGGGCAAGAGACCCAGTACTTC.